These 8 T cell receptor beta chains were all obtained from the same sample, sequenced in a study of beta chain features in type 1 diabetes. Isolated RNA was reverse transcribed in full, so expressed TCRB transcripts were sequenced. Some clones are missing from TCRdb's copy, which holds only in-frame ones; the method was immunoSEQ multiplex PCR. Among about 99,000 clones listed, 25% to 35% were seen once. For these TCRs, the target antigens are not known. General study results and limits: Significant though moderate, a shortening of TCRB CDR3s appeared in all four CD4+ subsets of Type 1 diabetes patients.

Material: central memory CD4+ T cells from blood. These receptors originate from a young woman with type 1 diabetes.

A few counts support this clone. The rearrangement links TRBV5-4 to TRBJ2-1; D may be TRBD2 (5 bases). Trimming removed 1 base at V and 13 bases at J, with 15 bases between. The CDR3 totals 13 residues. CDR1 and CDR2 from the germline V gene are SGHNT and YYREEE (reference sequence). The DNA of the CDR3 is TGTGCCAGCAGCTTGTCGGATAGTGGGAGTCAGTTCTTC. Protein: CASSLSDSGSQFF.

This clone was counted only a few times. CDR3 sequence: CASSLPGPIGGYTF. In nucleotides, the CDR3 is TGTGCCAGCAGCTTGCCAGGGCCTATCGGTGGCTACACCTTC. The chain couples TRBV5-6 to TRBJ1-2; D perhaps matches TRBD1 (5 bases). Deletions cut 1 base from V and 7 bases from J, with 14 bases between. Germline CDR1 and CDR2: SGHDT and YYEEEE. The CDR3 is 14 amino acids.

The CDR3 reads CASSLIAGGDYEQYF. DNA of the CDR3: TGTGCCAGCAGTCTAATAGCGGGAGGTGACTACGAGCAGTACTTC. The chain carries TRBV28 and TRBJ2-7; the match to TRBD2 covers 10 bases. V shed 5 bases and J 3 bases; nucleotides not matched to a gene: 7. The CDR3 is 15 amino acids. CDR1 MDHEN and CDR2 SYDVKM come from the germline V gene.

The V call is TRBV2, the J call TRBJ2-1, with D possibly matching TRBD2 (5 bases). The CDR3 runs to 11 residues. Germline values: CDR1 SNHLY, CDR2 FYNNEI. The ends were cut back, 5 bases at V and 15 bases at J, with 14 bases in the middle. CDR3 region: CASSPSGVRFF. CDR3 DNA: TGTGCCAGCAGTCCGAGCGGAGTCAGGTTCTTC.

The chain links TRBV11-2 to TRBJ2-3; D may be TRBD2 (6 bases). This CDR3 spans 14 amino acids. Trimming removed 5 bases from V and 0 bases from J, with 9 bases in between. In germline, CDR1 is SGHAT, CDR2 FQNNGV. CDR3 DNA: TGTGCCAGCAGCCGGCGGGAAAGCACAGATACGCAGTATTTT. Residues: CASSRRESTDTQYF.

This clone was seen a handful of times. The chain recombines TRBV10-3 with TRBJ2-2; a weak D match, TRBD2 (6 bases). The V gene lost 8 bases and the J gene lost 3 bases, with 13 bases spanning the gap. The germline gives CDR1 ENHRY, CDR2 SYGVKD. The CDR3 contains 14 residues. CDR3 residues: CAIPGLQDTGELFF. The CDR3, as DNA: TGTGCCATCCCGGGACTCCAGGACACCGGGGAGCTGTTTTTT.

The chain employs TRBV28 and TRBJ2-5, with a possible D match to TRBD1 (7 bases). CDR1 is MDHEN, CDR2 SYDVKM, per germline. V lost 6 bases and J lost 2, with 10 bases in between. The CDR3 totals 13 residues. CDR3 coding DNA: TGTGCCAGCAGGCGGGACAGACAAGAGACCCAGTACTTC. This gives the protein CASRRDRQETQYF.

V usage is TRBV15 and J usage is TRBJ2-5; the match to TRBD2 covers 8 bases. Germline V gene data show CDR1 as LNHNV and CDR2 as YYDKDF (reference sequence). The ends lost 1 base at V and 2 bases at J; junction bases unmatched: 0. This CDR3 is built from 14 residues. The DNA for the CDR3 is TGTGCCACCAGCAGAGCTAGCGGGCAAGAGACCCAGTACTTC. Translated: CATSRASGQETQYF.